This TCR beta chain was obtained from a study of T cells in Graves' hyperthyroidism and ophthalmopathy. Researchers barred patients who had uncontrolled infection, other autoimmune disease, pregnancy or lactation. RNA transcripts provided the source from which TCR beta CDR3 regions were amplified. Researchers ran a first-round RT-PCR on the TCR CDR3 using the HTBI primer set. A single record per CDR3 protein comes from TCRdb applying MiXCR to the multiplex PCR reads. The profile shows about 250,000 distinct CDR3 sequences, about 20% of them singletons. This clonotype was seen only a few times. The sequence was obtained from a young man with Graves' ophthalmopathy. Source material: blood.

CDR3 in amino acids: CASSSLAGTTDTQYF. The DNA of the CDR3 is TGTGCCAGCAGCTCCCTAGCGGGGACCACAGATACGCAGTATTTT. The J gene is TRBJ2-3, the V gene TRBV5-5; 9 nucleotides agree with TRBD2. CDR1 SGHKS and CDR2 YYEKEE come from the germline V gene (reference sequence). The CDR3 is made up of 15 amino acids. Trimming cost V 3 bases and J 2 bases; bases outside gene matches: 4.